This section outlines one TCR beta chain sequence together with its context. Its antigen is as yet unknown. This CDR3 has 15 amino acids. V was shortened by 1 base and J by 8 bases, with 15 bases between the two germline ends. Germline assignment: CDR1 MNHNS and CDR2 SASEGT. The data belong to a study of T cell responses to AZD1222 COVID-19 vaccine. Study findings and constraints: Possibly, clonal diversity was underestimated; donors were largely white British and included more females.

The assay was immunoSEQ multiplex PCR, and TCRdb's table has in-frame clones only and misses some. The repertoire has some 150,000 clones, 75% to 95% of them found once; the top ten carry roughly 2.9%. The chain is built from TRBV6-1 and TRBJ1-5; maybe TRBD1 (5 bases). This clonotype was obtained from an adult in good health. The source material was peripheral blood, sampled on day 0 of MenACWY control vaccination. As DNA, the CDR3 is TGTGCCAGCAGTGAAGAATTTGGGGCGGCAGAGCCCCAGCATTTT. Translation gives CASSEEFGAAEPQHF.